Presented here are 30 T cell receptor beta chains from one specimen sequenced in a study of radiation and T cells in renal cell carcinoma. This sample's treatment: treatment-naive control, cytoreductive nephrectomy. Method: immunoSEQ multiplex PCR; TCRdb's copy keeps in-frame clones and lacks some. The data show about 15,000 clones, around 62% seen once. This sample comprised tumor tissue, obtained from a patient whose treatment was nephrectomy without radiotherapy. These receptors all stem from a man between 60 and 75 years old with renal cell carcinoma.

This clone was counted once. The V gene is TRBV6-1, the J gene TRBJ1-3, with D unclear. CDR1 and CDR2 from the germline V gene are MNHNS and SASEGT. CDR3 length: 15 residues. V lost 4 bases and J 2 bases, leaving 12 bases between the germline ends. CDR3 nucleotides: TGTGCCAGCAGTGTAGGGAGGGAACCTGGAAACACCATATATTTT. Translating gives CASSVGREPGNTIYF.

This clone was seen a handful of times. The J gene is TRBJ2-7, the V gene TRBV19, with D uncertain. The CDR3 extends over 12 amino acids. V shed 0 bases and J shed 4 bases, with 4 bases lying between them. CDR1 is LNHDA, CDR2 SQIVND, per germline (reference sequence). The CDR3 region is CASSIDSYEQYF. CDR3 in DNA: TGTGCCAGTAGTATAGACTCGTACGAGCAGTACTTC.

In this sample, this clone turned up a few times. The chain joins TRBV6-5 to TRBJ1-2, with 9 bases matching TRBD1. The CDR3 spans 15 residues. With V trimmed by 5 bases and J by 0 bases, 4 bases remained unmatched. Per the germline V gene, CDR1 is MNHEY and CDR2 is SVGAGI. CDR3 nucleotides: TGTGCCAGCAGTACCACAGGGGGCTCTAACTATGGCTACACCTTC. Its translation is CASSTTGGSNYGYTF.

The rearrangement links TRBV19 to TRBJ1-2; D may be TRBD1 (6 bases). This CDR3 is built from 12 residues. Deletions cut 5 bases from V and 8 bases from J, with 12 bases between. Germline loops: CDR1 LNHDA, CDR2 SQIVND (reference sequence). CDR3 coding DNA: TGTGCCAGTAGTTATGGACAGCGAGGCTACACCTTC. Translation: CASSYGQRGYTF.

J is TRBJ2-7 and V is TRBV11-3; D ambiguous. This CDR3 is built from 10 residues. The ends were cut back, 4 bases at V and 9 bases at J, with 7 bases in the middle. CDR1 is SGHNT and CDR2 is YENEEA in the germline V gene. CDR3 loop: CASSSKGQYF. CDR3 nucleotide sequence: TGTGCCAGCAGCTCAAAAGGGCAGTACTTC.

The chain has TRBV2 and TRBJ2-7; 7 nucleotides agree with TRBD1. CDR1 and CDR2 from the germline V gene are SNHLY and FYNNEI. This CDR3 has 12 residues. Trimming removed 4 bases from V and 5 bases from J; junction bases left unmatched: 2. This CDR3 reads CASSVGGDEQYF. CDR3 nucleotides: TGTGCCAGCAGTGTAGGGGGCGACGAGCAGTACTTC.

This clone appeared a single time. The chain couples TRBV4-3 to TRBJ2-7; 7 nucleotides align to TRBD1. The CDR3 contains 14 residues. The V segment lost 0 bases and the J segment 6 bases; nucleotides outside the gene matches: 5. Per germline, CDR1 LGHNA and CDR2 YSLEER. The CDR3 nucleotides are TGCGCCAGCAGCCAAGAACAGGGGAGAGGCGAGCAGTACTTC. Its translation is CASSQEQGRGEQYF.

The CDR3 bases are TGTGCCAGCAGTCCAACACAGGGATCGTACACAGATACGCAGTATTTT. Encoded protein: CASSPTQGSYTDTQYF. The V gene is TRBV28, the J gene TRBJ2-3; weak D call: TRBD1 (6 bases). The germline V gene encodes CDR1 MDHEN and CDR2 SYDVKM. Trimming stripped 5 bases from V and 2 bases from J, with 17 bases between. The CDR3 runs to 16 residues.

This chain joins TRBV10-3 and TRBJ1-6; D ambiguous. V dropped 3 bases and J dropped 7 bases, with 13 bases sitting between them. The germline V gene encodes CDR1 ENHRY and CDR2 SYGVKD. The CDR3 runs 15 residues. For the CDR3, the DNA is TGTGCCATCAGTGACAGTACAAGCCTCAATTCACCCCTCCACTTT. The encoded protein is CAISDSTSLNSPLHF.

This chain joins TRBV2 and TRBJ2-5, with TRBD1 identical over 11 bases. CDR1 SNHLY and CDR2 FYNNEI come from the germline V gene. This CDR3 spans 14 amino acids. J lost 4 bases, V lost 4 bases, and 2 bases had no gene match. CDR3 sequence (DNA): TGTGCCAGCAGTGGGGACAGGGGGACAGAGACCCAGTACTTC. Residues: CASSGDRGTETQYF. The variable domain in full, completed from reference TRBV2 and TRBJ2-5, reads EPEVTQTPSHQVTQMGQEVILRCVPISNHLYFYWYRQILGQKVEFLVSFYNNEISEKSEIFDDQFSVERPDGSNFTLKIRSTKLEDSAMYFCASSGDRGTETQYFGPGTRLLVL.

The rearrangement joins TRBV19 to TRBJ2-5, with D tentatively TRBD2 (7 bases). CDR1 and CDR2 (germline): LNHDA, SQIVND (reference sequence). The CDR3 runs to 15 residues. With 6 bases removed from V and 1 base from J, the gap between germline ends came to 15 bases. The CDR3 nucleotides read TGTGCCAGTAGACGGGGAGGGGGTACCCAAGAGACCCAGTACTTC. As protein: CASRRGGGTQETQYF.

V gene TRBV6-9 combines with J gene TRBJ1-5; maybe TRBD1 (6 bases). The V end was cut by 5 bases, the J end by 0 bases, with 11 bases between. The germline V gene encodes CDR1 MNHGY and CDR2 SVAAGI. The CDR3 is made up of 15 amino acids. The DNA for the CDR3 is TGTGCCAGCAGTCGACAGGTGGATAGCAATCAGCCCCAGCATTTT. It encodes CASSRQVDSNQPQHF.

The chain combines TRBV4-2 with TRBJ2-7; D not certain. The V end lost 0 bases, the J end lost 4 bases, and 13 bases lay between the germline ends. CDR1 is LGHNA, CDR2 YNFKEQ, per germline. The CDR3 runs 15 residues. The CDR3 here is CASSQEFQASYEQYF. The DNA for the CDR3 is TGTGCCAGCAGCCAAGAGTTTCAGGCTTCGTACGAGCAGTACTTC.

The table lists this clone with a count of one. This chain connects TRBV27 to TRBJ1-1; D is possibly TRBD1 (5 bases). Germline CDR1 and CDR2: MNHEY and SMNVEV (reference sequence). V shed 3 bases and J shed 2 bases, with 19 bases lying between them. The CDR3 is 17 amino acids. This chain's CDR3 is CASSFVRGGGLNTEAFF. CDR3 DNA: TGTGCCAGCAGTTTCGTAAGGGGAGGTGGGTTAAACACTGAAGCTTTCTTT.

The rearrangement joins TRBV7-6 to TRBJ2-6, with a possible D match to TRBD1 (5 bases). The CDR3 spans 16 residues. Trimming cost V 3 bases and J 2 bases, with 11 bases left between them. Germline lookup yields CDR1 SGHVS and CDR2 FNYEAQ. For the CDR3, the DNA is TGTGCCAGCAGCTTGAAGGGGCTGACTGGGGCCAACGTCCTGACTTTC. Translating it yields CASSLKGLTGANVLTF.

The rearrangement joins TRBV29-1 to TRBJ2-2; either TRBD1 or TRBD2 may supply D (6 bases each). V was cut by 4 bases and J by 5 bases, with 20 bases left in between. Germline CDR1 SQVTM, CDR2 ANQGSEA. The CDR3 has 16 residues. The CDR3 sequence: CSVAGVRGEWTGELFF. In DNA, the CDR3 is TGCAGCGTTGCAGGTGTTAGGGGGGAGTGGACCGGGGAGCTGTTTTTT.

In this sample, this clone turned up a few times. The chain has TRBV25-1 and TRBJ2-6, with a weak D call TRBD1 (6 bases). Germline CDR1 reads MGHDK; CDR2 reads SYGVNS. Trimming removed 4 bases at V and 0 bases at J, with 10 bases between. CDR3 size: 16 residues. CDR3 sequence: CASSGYRASGANVLTF. The CDR3 bases are TGTGCCAGCAGTGGGTACAGGGCCTCTGGGGCCAACGTCCTGACTTTC. Full variable domain (missing parts from reference TRBV25-1 and TRBJ2-6): EADIYQTPRYLVIGTGKKITLECSQTMGHDKMYWYQQDPGMELHLIHYSYGVNSTEKGDLSSESTVSRIRTEHFPLTLESARPSHTSQYLCASSGYRASGANVLTFGAGSRLTVL.

The chain uses TRBV28 and TRBJ1-2; D may be TRBD1 (5 bases). Germline V gene sequence: CDR1 MDHEN, CDR2 SYDVKM. Trimming took off 10 bases at V and 3 bases at J, with 18 bases between the two ends. The CDR3 runs 14 residues. The DNA of the CDR3 is TGTGCCACCCGAAACCCTACAGGAGACTATGGCTACACCTTC. It translates to CATRNPTGDYGYTF.

This clone was counted only a few times. The V gene is TRBV9, the J gene TRBJ1-3; a possible D gene is TRBD1 (6 bases). The CDR3 length is 14 residues. The V gene lost 4 bases and the J gene lost 0 bases, with 8 bases spanning the gap. The germline CDR1 and CDR2 sequences are SGDLS and YYNGEE. The CDR3: CASSPQGSGNTIYF. The CDR3, as DNA: TGTGCCAGCAGCCCACAGGGCTCTGGAAACACCATATATTTT.

This clone was recorded only once. The chain has TRBV6-5 and TRBJ2-4; D tentatively reads TRBD1 or TRBD2 (5 bases each). Germline values: CDR1 MNHEY, CDR2 SVGAGI. Trimming removed 2 bases from V and 15 bases from J, with 26 bases in between. There are 16 residues in the CDR3. The chain's CDR3 is CASSYQAFRVTAALYF. In nucleotides, the CDR3 is TGTGCCAGCAGTTACCAGGCCTTTCGAGTGACAGCGGCGTTGTACTTC.

The gene calls are TRBV19 and TRBJ1-1; possible D gene TRBD1, 6 bases. V lost 5 bases and J 5 bases, leaving 15 bases between the germline ends. The germline CDR1 and CDR2 sequences are LNHDA and SQIVND (reference sequence). This CDR3 has 14 residues. The CDR3 DNA reads as TGTGCCAGTAGTGCGCAACAGGGTTATACTGAAGCTTTCTTT. This encodes CASSAQQGYTEAFF.

The rearrangement joins TRBV28 to TRBJ1-1; D gene unclear. The V gene's germline CDR1 is MDHEN and CDR2 SYDVKM. This CDR3 contains 15 residues. V lost 1 base and J lost 0, with 9 bases in between. CDR3 sequence (DNA): TGTGCCAGCAGTTTATTGCCCCCCATGAACACTGAAGCTTTCTTT. This gives the protein CASSLLPPMNTEAFF.

The chain links TRBV18 to TRBJ1-2; no firm D call. Germline loops: CDR1 KGHSH, CDR2 LQKENI. V lost 2 bases and J 10 bases, leaving 14 bases between the germline ends. The CDR3 covers 13 residues. The DNA for the CDR3 is TGTGCCAGCTCACCAGACGACTCCGGGCCCTACACCTTC. Translation gives CASSPDDSGPYTF.

The J gene is TRBJ2-1, the V gene TRBV5-4; D not certain. The CDR3 contains 12 residues. Germline CDR1 reads SGHNT; CDR2 reads YYREEE (reference sequence). Between the trimmed V and J ends, which lost 0 bases and 7 bases, there was a span of 5 bases. This chain's CDR3 is CASSLESNEQFF. The DNA of the CDR3 is TGTGCCAGCAGCTTGGAGAGTAATGAGCAGTTCTTC.

A single count supports this clone. V gene TRBV6-6 combines with J gene TRBJ1-5; a weak D match, TRBD1 (5 bases). The CDR3 extends over 15 amino acids. Between the trimmed V and J ends, which lost 6 bases and 0 bases, there was a span of 12 bases. The germline gives CDR1 MNHNY, CDR2 SVGAGI (reference sequence). The CDR3 reads CASSPQANSNQPQHF. As DNA, the CDR3 is TGTGCCAGCAGCCCACAGGCCAATAGCAATCAGCCCCAGCATTTT.

The rearrangement links TRBV10-3 to TRBJ2-3; D is possibly TRBD2 (6 bases). Trimming took 3 bases from V and 3 from J, leaving 10 bases between them. The CDR3 is made up of 14 amino acids. Germline V gene data show CDR1 as ENHRY and CDR2 as SYGVKD. CDR3 loop: CAISDGGKTDTQYF. CDR3 in DNA: TGTGCCATCAGTGACGGCGGGAAGACAGATACGCAGTATTTT.

The CDR3, as DNA: TGTGCCAGCAGTCCCCCCAGGGGTGCCCTCCACTTT. It specifies CASSPPRGALHF. The chain recombines TRBV28 with TRBJ1-6; D might be TRBD1 (6 bases). The CDR3 spans 12 residues. The germline V gene has CDR1 MDHEN and CDR2 SYDVKM. V shed 5 bases and J shed 14 bases, with 13 bases lying between them.

This clone was seen more than once but under ten times. The rearrangement joins TRBV5-1 to TRBJ1-1; maybe TRBD1 (6 bases). V shed 4 bases and J shed 1 base, with 14 bases lying between them. The CDR3 covers 15 residues. Germline V CDR1 and CDR2: SGHRS, YFSETQ. CDR3 sequence reads: CASSTRTGQNTEAFF. The CDR3 DNA reads TGCGCCAGCAGCACTAGGACGGGACAGAACACTGAAGCTTTCTTT.

The rearrangement joins TRBV6-6 to TRBJ2-1, with D possibly being TRBD2 (7 bases). Germline CDR1 MNHNY, CDR2 SVGAGI (reference sequence). The ends were cut back, 6 bases at V and 6 bases at J, with 18 bases in the middle. This CDR3 is 15 amino acids long. The CDR3, as DNA: TGTGCCAGCAGCTCACCGAACCGGGGGGCCAATGAGCAGTTCTTC. Encoded protein: CASSSPNRGANEQFF.

The chain has TRBV14 and TRBJ1-2, with D unresolved. The germline CDR1 and CDR2 sequences are SGHDN and FVKESK. The CDR3 runs to 13 residues. Trimming cost V 5 bases and J 4 bases, with 11 bases left between them. CDR3 sequence reads: CASSERAGYGYTF. Written as DNA, the CDR3 is TGTGCCAGCAGCGAGCGTGCCGGCTATGGCTACACCTTC.